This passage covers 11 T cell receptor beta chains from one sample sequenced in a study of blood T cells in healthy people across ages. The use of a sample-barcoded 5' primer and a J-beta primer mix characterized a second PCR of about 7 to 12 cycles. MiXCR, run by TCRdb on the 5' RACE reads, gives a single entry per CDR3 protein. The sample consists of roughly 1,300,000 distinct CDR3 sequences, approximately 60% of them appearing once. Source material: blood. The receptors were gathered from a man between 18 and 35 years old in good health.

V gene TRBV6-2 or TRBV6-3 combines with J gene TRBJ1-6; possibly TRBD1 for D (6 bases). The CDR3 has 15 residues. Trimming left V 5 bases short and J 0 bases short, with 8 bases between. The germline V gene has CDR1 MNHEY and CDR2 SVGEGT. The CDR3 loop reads CASSMDSSYNSPLHF. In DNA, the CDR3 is TGTGCCAGCAGTATGGACAGCTCCTATAATTCACCCCTCCACTTT.

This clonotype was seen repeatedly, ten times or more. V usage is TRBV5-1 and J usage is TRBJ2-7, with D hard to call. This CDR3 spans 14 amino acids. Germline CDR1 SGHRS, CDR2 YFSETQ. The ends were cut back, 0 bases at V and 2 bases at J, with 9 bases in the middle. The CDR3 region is CASSLEGGTYEQYF. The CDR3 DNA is TGCGCCAGCAGCTTGGAGGGCGGAACCTACGAGCAGTACTTC.

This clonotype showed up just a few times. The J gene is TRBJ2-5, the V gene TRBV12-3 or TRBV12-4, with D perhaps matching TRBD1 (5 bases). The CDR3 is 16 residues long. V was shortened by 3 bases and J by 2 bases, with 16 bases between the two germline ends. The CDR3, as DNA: TGTGCCAGCAGTTTGGGGCCAGGGATAGGACAAGAGACCCAGTACTTC. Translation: CASSLGPGIGQETQYF.

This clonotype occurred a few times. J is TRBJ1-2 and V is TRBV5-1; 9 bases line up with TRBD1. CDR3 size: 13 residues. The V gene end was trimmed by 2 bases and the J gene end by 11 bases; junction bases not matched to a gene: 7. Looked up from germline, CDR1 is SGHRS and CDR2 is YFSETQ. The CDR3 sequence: CASSFNRGQVYTF. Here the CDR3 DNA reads TGCGCCAGCAGCTTTAACAGGGGGCAGGTTTACACCTTC.

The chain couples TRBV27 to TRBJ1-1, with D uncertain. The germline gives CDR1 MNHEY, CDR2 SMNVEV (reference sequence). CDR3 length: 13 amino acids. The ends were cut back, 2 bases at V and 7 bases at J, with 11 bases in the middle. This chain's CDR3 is CASSLEHRLEAFF. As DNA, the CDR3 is TGTGCCAGCAGTTTAGAACACCGACTTGAAGCTTTCTTT.

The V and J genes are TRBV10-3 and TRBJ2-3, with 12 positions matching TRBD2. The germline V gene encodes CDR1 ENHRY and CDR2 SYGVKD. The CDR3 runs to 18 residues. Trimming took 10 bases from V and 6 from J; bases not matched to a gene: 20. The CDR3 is CATTLAGGKIYPPDTQYF. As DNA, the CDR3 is TGTGCCACCACGCTAGCGGGGGGGAAGATTTACCCGCCGGATACGCAGTATTTT.

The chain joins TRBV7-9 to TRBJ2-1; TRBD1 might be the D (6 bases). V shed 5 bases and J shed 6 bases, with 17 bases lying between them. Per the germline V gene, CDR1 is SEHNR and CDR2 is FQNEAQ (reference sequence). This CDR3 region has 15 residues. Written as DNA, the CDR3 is TGTGCCAGCAGCCCAGAGATAGGACAGACCAATGAGCAGTTCTTC. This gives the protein CASSPEIGQTNEQFF.

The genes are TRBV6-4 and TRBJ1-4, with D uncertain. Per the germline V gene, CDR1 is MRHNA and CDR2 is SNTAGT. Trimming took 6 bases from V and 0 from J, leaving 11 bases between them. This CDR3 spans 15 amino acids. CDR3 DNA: TGTGCCAGCAGGGAAACTGCTGCAACTAATGAAAAACTGTTTTTT. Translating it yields CASRETAATNEKLFF.

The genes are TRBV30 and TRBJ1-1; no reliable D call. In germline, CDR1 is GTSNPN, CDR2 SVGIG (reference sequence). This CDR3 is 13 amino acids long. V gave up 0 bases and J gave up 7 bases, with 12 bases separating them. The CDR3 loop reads CAWSVPGPFEAFF. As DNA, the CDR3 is TGTGCCTGGAGTGTACCCGGGCCCTTTGAAGCTTTCTTT.

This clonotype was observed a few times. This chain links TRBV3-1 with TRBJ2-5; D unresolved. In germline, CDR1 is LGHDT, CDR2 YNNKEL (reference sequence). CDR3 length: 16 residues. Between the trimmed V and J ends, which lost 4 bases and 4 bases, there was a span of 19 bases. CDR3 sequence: CASSPTRTVTPETQYF. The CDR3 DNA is TGTGCCAGCAGCCCCACCCGAACGGTAACTCCAGAGACCCAGTACTTC.

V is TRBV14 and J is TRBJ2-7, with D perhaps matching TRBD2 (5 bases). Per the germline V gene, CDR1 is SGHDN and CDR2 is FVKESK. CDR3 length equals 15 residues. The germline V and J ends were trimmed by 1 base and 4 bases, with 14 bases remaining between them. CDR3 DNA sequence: TGTGCCAGCAGCCAAGTAGACGGGGAGTGGTACGAGCAGTACTTC. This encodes CASSQVDGEWYEQYF. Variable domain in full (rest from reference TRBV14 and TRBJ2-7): EAGVTQFPSHSVIEKGQTVTLRCDPISGHDNLYWYRRVMGKEIKFLLHFVKESKQDESGMPNNRFLAERTGGTYSTLKVQPAELEDSGVYFCASSQVDGEWYEQYFGPGTRLTVT.